In its sample, the clone carrying this T cell receptor (beta chain) was seen a few times. What it binds is not known. This record belongs to a study of cytomegalovirus exposure and HLA in healthy donors. About the study: Within an early data release were 85 million or so unique TCRs drawn from HLA-typed donors.

Overall study findings and caveats: Previous analysis showed most TCR beta V segments were productive about 87% or about 30% of the time.

This CDR3 spans 13 amino acids. The V gene's germline CDR1 is WNHNN and CDR2 SYGVQD (reference sequence). Trimming removed 2 bases at V and 5 bases at J, with 9 bases between. PCR employed 60 Vbeta and 13 Jbeta primers. Assay used: immunoSEQ multiplex PCR; TCRdb lists only in-frame clones, some missing. The repertoire holds around 280,000 clones, 70% to 90% seen once, with more than 2% in the top ten. The sample was PBMCs. The rearrangement links TRBV10-1 to TRBJ1-1; no firm D call. The sequence came from a young woman in good health and CMV-seronegative. DNA of the CDR3: TGCGCCAGCAGTGAGGACACCAGAACTGAAGCTTTCTTT. This sequence encodes CASSEDTRTEAFF.